This entry describes one TCR beta chain. Its cognate antigen is unknown. The identical CDR3 is also encoded by other nucleotide sequences in the sample. The sample originates from a study of OX40 agonist ivuxolimab in advanced cancers. Here immunoSEQ multiplex PCR was the method, and the copy in TCRdb shows in-frame clones only, minus some. The data hold around 70,000 clones, with about 83% observed a single time. Study-level findings and limits: CD4+ and CD8+ blood T cells expanded clonally by week 6 at 0.1 to 3.0 mg/kg.

Germline V lookup: CDR1 SGHNT, CDR2 YYREEE (reference sequence). This CDR3 has 14 amino acids. Trimming shortened V by 8 bases and J by 6 bases, and 18 bases separated the two germline ends. The clonotype comes from an adult with an advanced solid tumor such as melanoma, head and neck, liver or kidney cancer. V and J are TRBV5-4 and TRBJ2-1; TRBD2 might be the D (7 bases). The starting material was CD4+ or CD8+ T cells sorted from blood, obtained in a trial of the OX40 agonist ivuxolimab. This CDR3 reads CASRATRGGNEQFF. In DNA, the CDR3 is TGTGCCAGTAGAGCGACTAGGGGGGGCAATGAGCAGTTCTTC.